This TCR beta chain appears in the sequencing data of a study of blood T cell repertoires in COVID-19. About the study: COVID-19 samples collected from the United States, Italy and Spain covered acute and convalescent phases.

In the original analysis: Researchers report that nucleated cell counts were estimated from reference gene primer amplification. Sequenced by immunoSEQ multiplex PCR; TCRdb stores in-frame clones only, minus some. The DNA was the basis for D and trimming; V, J and clone size are from that table. The table records some 370,000 clones, 85% to 90% of them present only once. Per germline, CDR1 PRHDT and CDR2 FYEKMQ (reference sequence). This CDR3 region has 15 residues. Germline trimming cut 5 bases from V and 1 base from J; bases unmatched to any gene: 4. The specimen sequenced was peripheral blood. The clonotype originates from a man between 18 and 35 years old with active or convalescent COVID-19. The chain carries TRBV13 and TRBJ2-2; 7 nucleotides agree with TRBD1. For the CDR3, the DNA is TGTGCCAGCAGCCGGGGACAGCTGAACACCGGGGAGCTGTTTTTT. Amino acid sequence: CASSRGQLNTGELFF.